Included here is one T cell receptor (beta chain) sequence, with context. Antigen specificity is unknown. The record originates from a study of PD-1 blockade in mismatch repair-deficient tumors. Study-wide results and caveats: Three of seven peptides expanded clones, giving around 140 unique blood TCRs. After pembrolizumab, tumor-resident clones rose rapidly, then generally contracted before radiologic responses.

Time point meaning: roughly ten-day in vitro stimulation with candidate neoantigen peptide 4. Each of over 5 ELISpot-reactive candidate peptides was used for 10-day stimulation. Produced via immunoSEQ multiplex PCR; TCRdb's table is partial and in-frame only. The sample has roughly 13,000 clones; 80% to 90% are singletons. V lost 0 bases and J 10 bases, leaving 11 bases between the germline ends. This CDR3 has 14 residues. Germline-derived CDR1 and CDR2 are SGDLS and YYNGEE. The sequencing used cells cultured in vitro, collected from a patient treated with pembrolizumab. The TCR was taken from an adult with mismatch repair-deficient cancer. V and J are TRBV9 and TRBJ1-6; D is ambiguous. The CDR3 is CASSVGSGDSPLHF. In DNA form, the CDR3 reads TGTGCCAGCAGCGTAGGCAGTGGCGACTCACCCCTCCACTTT.